The next 26 T cell receptor beta chains were all read from a single sample in a study of T cells after yellow fever vaccination (dated 2019 in TCRdb). What this sample's treatment or condition label stands for: live attenuated yellow fever vaccine strain. To prepare the library, 5' RACE was applied. Sequencing instrument: Illumina NovaSeq 6000. TCRdb redid the processing of the public reads, applying fastp at Q25 and MiXCR, and retained in-frame beta chains. For every CDR3 protein sequence, its rows merge into one entry that carries the most common genes and DNA. The sample profile shows roughly 310,000 distinct CDR3 sequences; around 3.6% of them were found once. Around 24% of the sample rests with the top ten. Sequenced material: PBMCs, taken on the day of the yellow fever booster vaccination. These receptors were obtained from a man between 18 and 29 years old who received the YFV17D yellow fever vaccine.

This rearrangement joins TRBV5-4 to TRBJ2-7; D is perhaps TRBD1 or TRBD2 (5 bases each). The V end was cut by 4 bases, the J end by 5 bases, with 19 bases between. This CDR3 contains 15 residues. Germline V gene lookup returns CDR1 SGHNT and CDR2 YYREEE (reference sequence). CDR3 in amino acids: CASSPPGDPRNEQYF. CDR3 nucleotide sequence: TGTGCCAGCAGCCCCCCCGGGGACCCAAGGAACGAGCAGTACTTC.

This clonotype was detected a few times. V usage is TRBV3-1 and J usage is TRBJ1-3, with D tentatively TRBD1 (5 bases). Per the germline V gene, CDR1 is LGHDT and CDR2 is YNNKEL (reference sequence). V lost 8 bases and J lost 0, with 14 bases in between. The CDR3 spans 15 residues. The DNA of the CDR3 is TGTGCCAGCGGCCGGGACCGCAGCTCTGGAAACACCATATATTTT. It is translated as CASGRDRSSGNTIYF.

This clonotype was detected only a few times. The genes are TRBV7-6 and TRBJ2-3; 9 bases are shared with TRBD2. This CDR3 is built from 17 residues. With V trimmed by 2 bases and J by 2 bases, 8 bases remained unmatched. Per the germline V gene, CDR1 is SGHVS and CDR2 is FNYEAQ. The CDR3 nucleotides are TGTGCCAGCAGCTTAAGGGGCGGGGGGGCCTTCACAGATACGCAGTATTTT. Translated: CASSLRGGGAFTDTQYF. The full variable domain, its missing parts supplied by reference TRBV7-6 and TRBJ2-3, is GAGVSQSPRYKVTKRGQDVALRCDPISGHVSLYWYRQALGQGPEFLTYFNYEAQQDKSGLPNDRFSAERPEGSISTLTIQRTEQRDSAMYRCASSLRGGGAFTDTQYFGPGTRLTVL.

This chain uses TRBV29-1 with TRBJ2-5; perhaps TRBD1 as D (6 bases). Trimming cost V 3 bases and J 5 bases, with 10 bases left between them. Germline CDR1 reads SQVTM; CDR2 reads ANQGSEA. This CDR3 is built from 12 residues. DNA of the CDR3: TGCAGCGTTGAGGCAGGGGAGGAGACCCAGTACTTC. As protein: CSVEAGEETQYF.

This sequence joins TRBV29-1 and TRBJ1-2; D not certain. The CDR3 runs to 14 residues. The V end was cut by 1 base, the J end by 6 bases, with 15 bases between. From germline, CDR1 is SQVTM and CDR2 ANQGSEA. As DNA, the CDR3 is TGCAGCGTTGAAGGATCCCCCTTCCCGGATGGCTACACCTTC. Translating gives CSVEGSPFPDGYTF.

This clonotype was seen ten or more times. The CDR3 coding sequence is TGTGCCAGCAGTAAGGACAGGGGAAGCACAGATACGCAGTATTTT. This translates into CASSKDRGSTDTQYF. This chain uses TRBV6-5 with TRBJ2-3; 9 bases are shared with TRBD1. V lost 5 bases, J lost 0 bases, and 3 bases stayed unmatched. Looked up from germline, CDR1 is MNHEY and CDR2 is SVGAGI. The CDR3 is 15 amino acids.

This chain links TRBV7-2 with TRBJ1-1; D may be TRBD1 (5 bases). The CDR3 spans 15 residues. Germline V lookup: CDR1 SGHTA, CDR2 FQGNSA. Deletions cut 2 bases from V and 4 bases from J, with 14 bases between. The CDR3 loop is CASSLRGPISTEAFF. CDR3 nucleotide sequence: TGTGCCAGCAGCTTACGGGGCCCCATTAGCACTGAAGCTTTCTTT.

This clonotype was detected a few times. The gene calls are TRBV12-3 or TRBV12-4 and TRBJ1-1; TRBD1 is a possible D gene (6 bases). The ends were cut back, 4 bases at V and 0 bases at J, with 15 bases in the middle. The CDR3 sequence is 16 residues long. The DNA for the CDR3 is TGTGCCAGCAGTTATACGACAGGTCCCATGAACACTGAAGCTTTCTTT. It is translated as CASSYTTGPMNTEAFF.

This clonotype was detected ten times or more. This sequence joins TRBV5-1 and TRBJ2-6, with TRBD1 as a possible D gene (5 bases). This CDR3 region has 15 residues. V lost 5 bases and J 1 base, leaving 10 bases between the germline ends. Germline V lookup: CDR1 SGHRS, CDR2 YFSETQ. CDR3: CASSLQVSGANVLTF. CDR3 sequence (DNA): TGCGCCAGCAGTTTACAGGTTTCTGGGGCCAACGTCCTGACTTTC.

The V and J genes are TRBV5-6 and TRBJ2-5; D not certain. V was trimmed by 2 bases and J by 4 bases, leaving 9 bases between them. CDR3 length: 13 residues. From germline, CDR1 is SGHDT and CDR2 YYEEEE. The CDR3 is CASSFVGAETQYF. Here the CDR3 DNA reads TGTGCCAGCAGCTTTGTAGGAGCAGAGACCCAGTACTTC.

This clonotype was seen repeatedly, ten times or more. The rearrangement joins TRBV7-6 to TRBJ2-5, with D unclear. Germline V gene lookup returns CDR1 SGHVS and CDR2 FNYEAQ. V dropped 5 bases and J dropped 5 bases, with 12 bases sitting between them. CDR3 size: 13 residues. CDR3 sequence: CASSHNLPETQYF. The CDR3 DNA is TGTGCCAGCAGCCATAACTTGCCGGAGACCCAGTACTTC.

This clonotype was observed many times. The genes are TRBV5-1 and TRBJ2-6; D is undetermined. This CDR3 has 14 residues. The V end lost 4 bases, the J end lost 0 bases, and 5 bases lay between the germline ends. Germline CDR1 is SGHRS and CDR2 is YFSETQ. The CDR3: CASSPNSGANVLTF. The CDR3 DNA reads TGCGCCAGCAGCCCTAACTCTGGGGCCAACGTCCTGACTTTC.

This clonotype was found a few times. The rearrangement joins TRBV6-2 or TRBV6-3 to TRBJ1-1; perhaps TRBD1 as D (5 bases). The germline V gene has CDR1 MNHEY and CDR2 SVGEGT. This CDR3 comprises 12 residues. Trimming removed 11 bases at V and 5 bases at J, with 15 bases between. The CDR3 DNA sequence: TGTGCCGCCGGGGCAGGGCGTACTGAAGCTTTCTTT. Amino acid sequence: CAAGAGRTEAFF.

The rearrangement joins TRBV4-1 to TRBJ2-5, with 9 bases identical to TRBD1. There are 14 residues in the CDR3. Trimming removed 3 bases from V and 7 bases from J; junction bases left unmatched: 6. Germline-derived CDR1 and CDR2 are MGHRA and YSYEKL. The CDR3: CASSQGQGPWTQYF. The CDR3 DNA is TGCGCCAGCAGCCAGGGACAGGGACCATGGACCCAGTACTTC.

The sample holds many counts of this clonotype. V gene TRBV5-6 combines with J gene TRBJ1-5; the match to TRBD1 covers 8 bases. V was pared by 4 bases and J by 0 bases, with 3 bases of the junction left unmatched. Germline CDR1 reads SGHDT; CDR2 reads YYEEEE. The CDR3 covers 15 residues. The CDR3 region is CASSRTGYSNQPQHF. The CDR3 DNA reads as TGTGCCAGCAGCCGGACAGGGTATAGCAATCAGCCCCAGCATTTT.

The table lists this clonotype with many counts. The chain is built from TRBV5-6 and TRBJ1-6; 7 bases match TRBD1. CDR3 length: 15 amino acids. Germline CDR1 is SGHDT and CDR2 is YYEEEE. V lost 3 bases, J lost 7 bases, and 7 bases stayed unmatched. DNA for the CDR3: TGTGCCAGCAGCTCCGACAGGGACGAGAATTCACCCCTCCACTTT. Amino acids: CASSSDRDENSPLHF.

This sequence joins TRBV9 and TRBJ2-6, with a weak D call TRBD2 (6 bases). V was trimmed by 3 bases and J by 3 bases, leaving 7 bases between them. The CDR3 is 14 residues long. Germline V gene data show CDR1 as SGDLS and CDR2 as YYNGEE. This CDR3 reads CASSAGGGANVLTF. The CDR3 nucleotides read TGTGCCAGCAGCGCCGGGGGTGGGGCCAACGTCCTGACTTTC.

This clonotype was found a few times. The V gene is TRBV5-4, the J gene TRBJ2-5; 12 positions agree with TRBD2. Germline V gives CDR1 SGHNT, CDR2 YYREEE (reference sequence). The CDR3 consists of 16 residues. V was pared by 0 bases and J by 1 base, with 1 base of the junction left unmatched. The CDR3 DNA sequence: TGTGCCAGCAGCTTGGGGACTAGCGGGGCCCAAGAGACCCAGTACTTC. Translated: CASSLGTSGAQETQYF.

Ten or more counts support this clonotype. V usage is TRBV18 and J usage is TRBJ2-5; either TRBD1 or TRBD2 may supply D (5 bases each). V lost 2 bases and J 4 bases, leaving 11 bases between the germline ends. Per the germline V gene, CDR1 is KGHSH and CDR2 is LQKENI. The CDR3 is 14 amino acids. In DNA, the CDR3 is TGTGCCAGCTCACCATCGAGGGGACGAGAGACCCAGTACTTC. Amino acid sequence: CASSPSRGRETQYF.

In this sample, this clonotype turned up many times. This sequence joins TRBV10-2 and TRBJ2-2, with TRBD2 matching 16 bases. Unmatched junction bases numbered 6, after V lost 8 bases and J lost 6 bases. This CDR3 has 16 amino acids. Germline CDR1 is WSHSY and CDR2 is SAAADI. CDR3 sequence reads: CASSGTSGGASGELFF. The DNA for the CDR3 is TGCGCCAGCTCCGGGACTAGCGGGGGGGCCTCCGGGGAGCTGTTTTTT.

The chain recombines TRBV19 with TRBJ2-3; 8 nucleotides line up with TRBD2. The CDR3 runs to 17 residues. CDR1 and CDR2 (germline): LNHDA, SQIVND (reference sequence). Trimming removed 3 bases from V and 0 bases from J; junction bases left unmatched: 8. The CDR3 sequence is CASSMFASGFSTDTQYF. The CDR3 DNA sequence: TGTGCCAGTAGTATGTTCGCTAGCGGGTTTAGCACAGATACGCAGTATTTT.

Ten or more counts support this clonotype. CDR3 sequence (DNA): TGTGCCAGCAGTTTATCCGGACAGGACTATGGCTACACCTTC. Its translation: CASSLSGQDYGYTF. The rearrangement uses TRBV27 and TRBJ1-2; the match to TRBD1 covers 7 bases. Germline trimming cut 0 bases from V and 3 bases from J; bases unmatched to any gene: 1. Germline CDR1 is MNHEY and CDR2 is SMNVEV (reference sequence). The CDR3 sequence is 14 residues long.

This clonotype was detected ten times or more. This rearrangement joins TRBV20-1 to TRBJ2-5; 8 nucleotides align to TRBD2. The CDR3 has 13 amino acids. From germline, CDR1 is DFQATT and CDR2 SNEGSKA (reference sequence). J was trimmed by 5 bases and V by 3 bases; bases with no gene match: 5. The CDR3 DNA sequence: TGCAGTGCTAGCTTAGCGGGGAAGGAGACCCAGTACTTC. Translated, it gives CSASLAGKETQYF.

This clonotype was observed a few times. This chain uses TRBV7-2 with TRBJ2-3; 12 nucleotides align to TRBD2. The CDR3 length is 16 residues. CDR1 is SGHTA, CDR2 FQGNSA, per germline. V was pared by 5 bases and J by 7 bases, with 10 bases of the junction left unmatched. DNA of the CDR3: TGTGCCAGCAGCCTACTAGCGGGGGGTCCCAGATATACGCAGTATTTT. Amino acids: CASSLLAGGPRYTQYF.

At least ten counts were recorded for this clonotype. The rearrangement uses TRBV15 and TRBJ2-1; D perhaps matches TRBD2 (6 bases). CDR1 is LNHNV and CDR2 is YYDKDF in the germline V gene (reference sequence). Trimming cost V 8 bases and J 7 bases, with 15 bases left between them. This CDR3 is built from 13 residues. DNA of the CDR3: TGTGCCACCCATTCGGGACTGTATAATGAGCAGTTCTTC. Its translation is CATHSGLYNEQFF.

This sequence joins TRBV12-3 or TRBV12-4 and TRBJ2-3; D perhaps matches TRBD1 (5 bases). The CDR3 covers 15 residues. The germline V and J ends were trimmed by 6 bases and 4 bases, with 17 bases remaining between them. The CDR3 coding sequence is TGTGCCAGCAGCCTCAGGGTTCCCCGGCCAGATACGCAGTATTTT. Protein product: CASSLRVPRPDTQYF.